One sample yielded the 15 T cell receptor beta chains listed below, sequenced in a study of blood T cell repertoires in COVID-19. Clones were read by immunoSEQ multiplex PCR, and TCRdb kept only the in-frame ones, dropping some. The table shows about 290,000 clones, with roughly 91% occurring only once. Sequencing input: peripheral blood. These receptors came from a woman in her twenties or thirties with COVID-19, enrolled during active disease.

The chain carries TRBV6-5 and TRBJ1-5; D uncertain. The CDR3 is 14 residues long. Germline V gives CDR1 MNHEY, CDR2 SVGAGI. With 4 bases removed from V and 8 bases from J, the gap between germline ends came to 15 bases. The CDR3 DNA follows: TGTGCCAGCAGTTCCCAGCGTCTAGCGAAGCCCCAGCATTTT. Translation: CASSSQRLAKPQHF.

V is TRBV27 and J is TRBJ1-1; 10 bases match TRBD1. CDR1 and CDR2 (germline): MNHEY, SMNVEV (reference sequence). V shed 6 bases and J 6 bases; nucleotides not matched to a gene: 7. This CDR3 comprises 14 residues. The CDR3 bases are TGTGCCAGCAGGAGGACAGGGGGAGGGGCTGAAGCTTTCTTT. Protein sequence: CASRRTGGGAEAFF.

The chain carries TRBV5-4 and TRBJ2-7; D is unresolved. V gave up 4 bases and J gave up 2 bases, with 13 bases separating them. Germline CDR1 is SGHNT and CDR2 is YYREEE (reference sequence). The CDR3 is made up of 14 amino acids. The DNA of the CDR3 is TGTGCCAGCAGCCCTCATACCACGGCCTACGAGCAGTACTTC. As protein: CASSPHTTAYEQYF.

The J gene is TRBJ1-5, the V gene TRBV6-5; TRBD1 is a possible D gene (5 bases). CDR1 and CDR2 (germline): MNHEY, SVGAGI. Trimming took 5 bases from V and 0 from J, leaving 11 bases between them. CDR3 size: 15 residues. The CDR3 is CASSLTEFSNQPQHF. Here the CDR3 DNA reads TGTGCCAGCAGTCTGACAGAATTTAGCAATCAGCCCCAGCATTTT.

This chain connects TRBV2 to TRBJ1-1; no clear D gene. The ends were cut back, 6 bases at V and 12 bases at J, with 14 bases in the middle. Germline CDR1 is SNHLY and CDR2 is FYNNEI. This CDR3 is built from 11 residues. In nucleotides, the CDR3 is TGTGCCAGCAGCGTTGAGGGTCAAACTTTCTTT. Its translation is CASSVEGQTFF.

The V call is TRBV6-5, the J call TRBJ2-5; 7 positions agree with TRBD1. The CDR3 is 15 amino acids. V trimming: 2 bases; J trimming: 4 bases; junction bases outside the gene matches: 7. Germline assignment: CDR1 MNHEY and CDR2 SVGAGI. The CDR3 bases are TGTGCCAGCAGTTACACACAAGGGGGCGCAGAGACCCAGTACTTC. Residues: CASSYTQGGAETQYF.

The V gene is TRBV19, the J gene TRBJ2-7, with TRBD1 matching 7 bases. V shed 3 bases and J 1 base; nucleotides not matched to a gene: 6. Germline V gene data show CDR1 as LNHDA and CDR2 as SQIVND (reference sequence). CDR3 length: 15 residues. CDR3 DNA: TGTGCCAGTAGTATCTCCGGGACAGAATCCTACGAGCAGTACTTC. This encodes CASSISGTESYEQYF.

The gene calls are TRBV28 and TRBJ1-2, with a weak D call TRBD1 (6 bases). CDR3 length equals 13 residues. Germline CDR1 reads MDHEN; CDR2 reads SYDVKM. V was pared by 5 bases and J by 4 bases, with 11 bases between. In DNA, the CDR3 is TGTGCCAGCAGTCTCAGGACAGTCTATGGCTACACCTTC. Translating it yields CASSLRTVYGYTF.

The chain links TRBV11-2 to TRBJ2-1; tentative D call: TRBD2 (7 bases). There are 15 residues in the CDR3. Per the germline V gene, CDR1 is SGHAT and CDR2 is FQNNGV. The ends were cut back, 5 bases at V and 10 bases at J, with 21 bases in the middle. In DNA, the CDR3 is TGTGCCAGCAGCAAGGGGGAGGGACTTACGTGGGAGCAGTTCTTC. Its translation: CASSKGEGLTWEQFF. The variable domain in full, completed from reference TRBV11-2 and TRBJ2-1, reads EAGVAQSPRYKIIEKRQSVAFWCNPISGHATLYWYQQILGQGPKLLIQFQNNGVVDDSQLPKDRFSAERLKGVDSTLKIQPAKLEDSAVYLCASSKGEGLTWEQFFGPGTRLTVL.

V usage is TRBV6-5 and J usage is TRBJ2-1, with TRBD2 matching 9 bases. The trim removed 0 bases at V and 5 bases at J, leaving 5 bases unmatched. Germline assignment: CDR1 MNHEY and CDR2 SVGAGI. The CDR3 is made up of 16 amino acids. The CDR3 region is CASSYSPSGVHNEQFF. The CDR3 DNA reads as TGTGCCAGCAGTTACTCGCCTAGCGGGGTACACAATGAGCAGTTCTTC.

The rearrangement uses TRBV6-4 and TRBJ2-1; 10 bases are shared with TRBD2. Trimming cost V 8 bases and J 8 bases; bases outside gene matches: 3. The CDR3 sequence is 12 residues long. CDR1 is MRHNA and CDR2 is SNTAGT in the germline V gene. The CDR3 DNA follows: TGTGCCAGCTCTCTAGCGGGAGATGAGCAGTTCTTC. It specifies CASSLAGDEQFF.

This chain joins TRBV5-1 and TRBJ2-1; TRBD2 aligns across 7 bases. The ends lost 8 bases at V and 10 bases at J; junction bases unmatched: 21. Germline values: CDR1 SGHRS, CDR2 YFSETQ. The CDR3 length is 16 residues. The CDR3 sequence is CASRSSRDPGGGEQFF. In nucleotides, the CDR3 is TGCGCCAGTCGCTCCTCCCGGGACCCCGGGGGAGGGGAGCAGTTCTTC.

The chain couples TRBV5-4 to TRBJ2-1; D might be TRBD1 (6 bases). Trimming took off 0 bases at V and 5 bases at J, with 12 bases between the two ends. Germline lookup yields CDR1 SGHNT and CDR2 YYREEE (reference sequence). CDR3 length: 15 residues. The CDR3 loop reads CASSLVGGGHNEQFF. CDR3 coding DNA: TGTGCCAGCAGCTTGGTAGGTGGGGGCCACAATGAGCAGTTCTTC.

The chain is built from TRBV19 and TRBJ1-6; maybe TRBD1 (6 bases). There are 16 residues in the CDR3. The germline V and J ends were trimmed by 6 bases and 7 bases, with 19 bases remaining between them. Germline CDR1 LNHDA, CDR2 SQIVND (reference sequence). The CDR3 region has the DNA TGTGCCAGTAGCCTACAGGGTACCGTGGTCAATTCACCCCTCCACTTT. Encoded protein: CASSLQGTVVNSPLHF.

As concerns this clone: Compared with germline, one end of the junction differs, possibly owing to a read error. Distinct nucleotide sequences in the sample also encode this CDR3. The CDR3 coding sequence is TGTGCCAGCAGTTTACGGCCAGGGGCGAACACTGGGGAGCTGTTTTTT. Its protein is CASSLRPGANTGELFF. This chain joins TRBV27 and TRBJ2-2, with a weak D call TRBD1 (6 bases). The CDR3 loop spans 16 amino acids. Germline lookup yields CDR1 MNHEY and CDR2 SMNVEV (reference sequence).